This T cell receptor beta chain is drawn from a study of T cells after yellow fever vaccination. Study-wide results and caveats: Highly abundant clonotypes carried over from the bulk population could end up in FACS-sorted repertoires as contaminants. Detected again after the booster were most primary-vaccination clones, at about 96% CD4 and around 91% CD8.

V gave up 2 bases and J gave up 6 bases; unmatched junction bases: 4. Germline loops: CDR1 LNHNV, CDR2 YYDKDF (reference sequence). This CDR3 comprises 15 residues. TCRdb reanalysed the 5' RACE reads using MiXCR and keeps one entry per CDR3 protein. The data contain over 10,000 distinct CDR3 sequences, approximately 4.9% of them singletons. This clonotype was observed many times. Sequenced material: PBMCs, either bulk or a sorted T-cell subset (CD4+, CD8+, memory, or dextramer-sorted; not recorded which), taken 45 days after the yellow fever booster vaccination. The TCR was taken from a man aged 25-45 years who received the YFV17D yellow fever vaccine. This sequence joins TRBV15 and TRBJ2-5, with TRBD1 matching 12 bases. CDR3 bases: TGTGCCACCAGCAGATCGGGACAGGGGGCACAGACCCAGTACTTC. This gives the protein CATSRSGQGAQTQYF.